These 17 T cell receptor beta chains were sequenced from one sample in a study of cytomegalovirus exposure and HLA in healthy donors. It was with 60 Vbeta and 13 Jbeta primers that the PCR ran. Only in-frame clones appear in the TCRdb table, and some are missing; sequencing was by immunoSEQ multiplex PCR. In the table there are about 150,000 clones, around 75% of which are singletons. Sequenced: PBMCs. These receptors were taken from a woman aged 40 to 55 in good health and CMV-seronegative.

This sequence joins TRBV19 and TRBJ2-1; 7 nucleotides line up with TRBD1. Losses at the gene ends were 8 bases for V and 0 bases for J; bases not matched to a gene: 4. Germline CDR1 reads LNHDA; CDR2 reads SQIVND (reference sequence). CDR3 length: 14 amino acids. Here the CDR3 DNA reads TGTGCCAGTTCCAGGACAGGCTCCTACAATGAGCAGTTCTTC. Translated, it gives CASSRTGSYNEQFF.

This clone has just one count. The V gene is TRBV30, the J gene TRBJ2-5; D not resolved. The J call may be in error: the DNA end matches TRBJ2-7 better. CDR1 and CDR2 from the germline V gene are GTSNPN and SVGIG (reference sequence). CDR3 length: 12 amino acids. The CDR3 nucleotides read TGTGCCTGGAGTGTAGTCACCTACGAGCAGTACTTC. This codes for CAWSVVTYEQYF.

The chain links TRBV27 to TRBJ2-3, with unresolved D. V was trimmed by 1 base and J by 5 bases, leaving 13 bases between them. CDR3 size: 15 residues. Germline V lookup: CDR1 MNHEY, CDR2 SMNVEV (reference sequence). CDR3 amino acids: CASSLFSTPGDTQYF. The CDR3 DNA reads TGTGCCAGCAGTTTATTCTCTACTCCGGGAGATACGCAGTATTTT.

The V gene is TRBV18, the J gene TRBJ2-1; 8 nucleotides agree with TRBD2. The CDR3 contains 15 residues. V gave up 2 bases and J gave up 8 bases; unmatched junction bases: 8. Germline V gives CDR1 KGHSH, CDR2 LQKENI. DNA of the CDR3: TGTGCCAGCTCACCAAGGACGGGGGGGTCCGATGAGCAGTTCTTC. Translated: CASSPRTGGSDEQFF.

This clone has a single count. The CDR3: CATKKGEPNSPLHF. Here the CDR3 DNA reads TGCGCCACAAAAAAGGGGGAACCTAATTCACCCCTCCACTTT. The chain is built from TRBV5-1 and TRBJ1-6; possible D gene TRBD1, 6 bases. In germline, CDR1 is SGHRS, CDR2 YFSETQ. Trimming shortened V by 9 bases and J by 6 bases, and 16 bases separated the two germline ends. The CDR3 is 14 residues long.

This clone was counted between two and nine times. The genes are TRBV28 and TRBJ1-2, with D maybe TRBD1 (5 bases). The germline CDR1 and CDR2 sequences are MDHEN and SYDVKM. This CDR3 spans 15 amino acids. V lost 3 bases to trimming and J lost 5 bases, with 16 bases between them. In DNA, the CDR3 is TGTGCCAGCAGTTTTGGTTCGGGGGGAATGTATGGCTACACCTTC. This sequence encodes CASSFGSGGMYGYTF.

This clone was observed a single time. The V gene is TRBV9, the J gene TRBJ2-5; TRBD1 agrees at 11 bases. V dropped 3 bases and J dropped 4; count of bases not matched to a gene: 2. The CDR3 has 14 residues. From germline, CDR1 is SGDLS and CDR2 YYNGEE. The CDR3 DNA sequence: TGTGCCAGCAGCGCAGGGACAGGGGGAGAGACCCAGTACTTC. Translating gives CASSAGTGGETQYF.

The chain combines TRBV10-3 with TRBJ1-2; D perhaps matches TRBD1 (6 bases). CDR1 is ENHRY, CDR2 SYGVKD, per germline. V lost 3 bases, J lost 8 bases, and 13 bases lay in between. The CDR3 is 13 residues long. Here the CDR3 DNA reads TGTGCCATCAGTGACATGGGGGCTCGAGGCTACACCTTC. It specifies CAISDMGARGYTF.

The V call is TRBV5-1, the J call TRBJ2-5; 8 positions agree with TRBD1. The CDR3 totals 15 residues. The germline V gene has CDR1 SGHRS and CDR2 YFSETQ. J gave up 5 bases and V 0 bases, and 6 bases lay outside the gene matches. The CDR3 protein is CASSLVYRGKETQYF. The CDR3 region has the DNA TGCGCCAGCAGCTTGGTTTACAGGGGGAAGGAGACCCAGTACTTC.

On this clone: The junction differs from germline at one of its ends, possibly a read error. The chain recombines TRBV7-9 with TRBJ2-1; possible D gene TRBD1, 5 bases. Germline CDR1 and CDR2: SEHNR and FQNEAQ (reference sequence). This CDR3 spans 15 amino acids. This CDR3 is CSSSLEVGRNNEQFF. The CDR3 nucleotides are TGTTCCAGCAGCTTAGAGGTGGGGCGAAACAATGAGCAGTTCTTC.

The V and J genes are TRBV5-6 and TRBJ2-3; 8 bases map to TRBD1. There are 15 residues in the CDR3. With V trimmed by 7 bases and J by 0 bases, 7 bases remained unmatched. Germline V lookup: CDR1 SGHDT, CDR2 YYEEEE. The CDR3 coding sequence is TGTGCCAGCCGCCGGGACAGGCTAAGCACAGATACGCAGTATTTT. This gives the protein CASRRDRLSTDTQYF.

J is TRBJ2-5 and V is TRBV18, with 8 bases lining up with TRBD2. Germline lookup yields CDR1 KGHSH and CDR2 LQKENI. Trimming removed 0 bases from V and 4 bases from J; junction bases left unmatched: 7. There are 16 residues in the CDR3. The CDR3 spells CASSPPDGRAVETQYF. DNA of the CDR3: TGTGCCAGCTCACCACCGGACGGGAGGGCCGTAGAGACCCAGTACTTC.

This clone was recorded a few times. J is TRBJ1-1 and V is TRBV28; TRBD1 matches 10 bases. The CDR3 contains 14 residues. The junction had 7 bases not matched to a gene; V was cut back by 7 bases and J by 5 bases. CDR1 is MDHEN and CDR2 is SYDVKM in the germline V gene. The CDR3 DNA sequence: TGTGCCAGCACGACAGGGGGCGAGGAGACTGAAGCTTTCTTT. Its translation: CASTTGGEETEAFF.

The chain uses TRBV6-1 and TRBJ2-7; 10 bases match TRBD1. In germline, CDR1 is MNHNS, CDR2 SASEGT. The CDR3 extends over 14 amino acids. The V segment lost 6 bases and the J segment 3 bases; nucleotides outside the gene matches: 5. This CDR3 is CASRAGTGVYEQYF. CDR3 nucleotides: TGTGCCAGCAGAGCCGGGACAGGGGTCTACGAGCAGTACTTC.

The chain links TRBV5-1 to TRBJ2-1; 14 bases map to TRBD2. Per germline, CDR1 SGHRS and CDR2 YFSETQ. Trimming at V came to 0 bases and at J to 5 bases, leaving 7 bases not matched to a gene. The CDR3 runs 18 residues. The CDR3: CASSLVGTSGGLNNEQFF. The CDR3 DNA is TGCGCCAGCAGCTTGGTGGGGACTAGCGGGGGCCTCAACAATGAGCAGTTCTTC.

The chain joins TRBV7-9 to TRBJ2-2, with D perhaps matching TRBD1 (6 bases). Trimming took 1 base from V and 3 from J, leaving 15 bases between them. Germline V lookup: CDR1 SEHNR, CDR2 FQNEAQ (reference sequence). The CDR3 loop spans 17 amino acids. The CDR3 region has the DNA TGTGCCAGCAGCTTAGATCGTAATACAGGGTACACCGGGGAGCTGTTTTTT. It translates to CASSLDRNTGYTGELFF.

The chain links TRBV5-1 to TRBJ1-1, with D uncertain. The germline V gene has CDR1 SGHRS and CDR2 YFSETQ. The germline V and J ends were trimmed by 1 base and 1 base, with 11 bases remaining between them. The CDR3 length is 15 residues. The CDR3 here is CASSLYASENTEAFF. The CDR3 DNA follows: TGCGCCAGCAGCTTGTATGCAAGCGAGAACACTGAAGCTTTCTTT.